This passage covers 5 T cell receptor beta chains from one sample sequenced in a study of control samples from healthy donors and cancer patients. Sequencing was performed with immunoSEQ multiplex PCR; in TCRdb, only in-frame clones are kept and a portion is missing. The profile shows about 120,000 clones, more than 70% of them singletons. The sequenced sample consisted of blood. The origin of the receptors is a man aged 50 to 59 in good health.

V gene TRBV7-2 combines with J gene TRBJ2-5; possible D gene TRBD2, 6 bases. Germline-derived CDR1 and CDR2 are SGHTA and FQGNSA. The V end was cut by 1 base, the J end by 7 bases, with 13 bases between. The CDR3 is 14 residues long. DNA for the CDR3: TGTGCCAGCAGCTTAGGACGGGGGTCCGGGACCCAGTACTTC. It specifies CASSLGRGSGTQYF.

V and J are TRBV6-1 and TRBJ2-7; D gene ambiguous. Germline V CDR1 and CDR2: MNHNS, SASEGT. Trimming cost V 3 bases and J 4 bases, with 10 bases left between them. CDR3 length: 13 amino acids. CDR3 amino acids: CASSDLLGYEQYF. CDR3 DNA sequence: TGTGCCAGCAGTGACCTGCTAGGGTACGAGCAGTACTTC.

V gene TRBV11-3 combines with J gene TRBJ2-1; TRBD2 agrees at 10 bases. The CDR3 has 15 residues. V shed 5 bases, J shed 3 bases, and the junction held 4 bases outside the gene matches. Per germline, CDR1 SGHNT and CDR2 YENEEA. This chain's CDR3 is CASSLSSGGYNEQFF. The CDR3 DNA follows: TGTGCCAGCAGCCTCTCTAGCGGGGGCTACAATGAGCAGTTCTTC.

The genes are TRBV6-5 and TRBJ1-6; 7 positions match TRBD1. V dropped 5 bases and J dropped 9; count of bases not matched to a gene: 4. From germline, CDR1 is MNHEY and CDR2 SVGAGI. This CDR3 is built from 13 residues. This CDR3 is CASSRQGGSPLHF. CDR3 coding DNA: TGTGCCAGCAGTCGACAGGGCGGTTCACCCCTCCACTTT.

This chain connects TRBV11-2 to TRBJ2-2; D tentatively fits TRBD1 or TRBD2 (6 bases each). Trimming removed 5 bases at V and 2 bases at J, with 21 bases between. This CDR3 is built from 18 residues. Per germline, CDR1 SGHAT and CDR2 FQNNGV. CDR3 in DNA: TGTGCCAGCAGCCTAAGCCGGGTGGGGGGCCTCAACACCGGGGAGCTGTTTTTT. It encodes CASSLSRVGGLNTGELFF.